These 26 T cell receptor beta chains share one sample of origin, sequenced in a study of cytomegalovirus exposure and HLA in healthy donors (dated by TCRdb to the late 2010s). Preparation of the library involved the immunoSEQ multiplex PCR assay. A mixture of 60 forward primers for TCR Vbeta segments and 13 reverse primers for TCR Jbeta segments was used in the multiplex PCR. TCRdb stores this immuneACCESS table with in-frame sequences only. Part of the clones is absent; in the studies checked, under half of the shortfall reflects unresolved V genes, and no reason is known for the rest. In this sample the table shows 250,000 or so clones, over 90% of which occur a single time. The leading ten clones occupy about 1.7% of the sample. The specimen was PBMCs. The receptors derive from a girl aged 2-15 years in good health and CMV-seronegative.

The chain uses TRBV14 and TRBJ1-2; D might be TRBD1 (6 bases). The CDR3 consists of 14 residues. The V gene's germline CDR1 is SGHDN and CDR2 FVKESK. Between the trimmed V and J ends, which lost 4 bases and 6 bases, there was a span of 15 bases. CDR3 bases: TGTGCCAGCAGCCCAAGAAGGGGACACGATGGCTACACCTTC. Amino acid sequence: CASSPRRGHDGYTF.

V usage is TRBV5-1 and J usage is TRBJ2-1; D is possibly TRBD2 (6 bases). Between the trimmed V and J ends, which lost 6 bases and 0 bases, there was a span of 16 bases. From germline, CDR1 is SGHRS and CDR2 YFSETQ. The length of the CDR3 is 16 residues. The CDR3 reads CASTMTIGSSYNEQFF. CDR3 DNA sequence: TGCGCCAGCACCATGACGATCGGGAGCTCCTACAATGAGCAGTTCTTC.

The CDR3 loop reads CASSATSAGSEQYF. CDR3 nucleotide sequence: TGCGCCAGCAGCGCCACTAGCGCCGGGTCCGAGCAGTACTTC. The chain couples TRBV5-1 to TRBJ2-7; 7 bases map to TRBD2. The germline CDR1 and CDR2 sequences are SGHRS and YFSETQ. V lost 4 bases to trimming and J lost 6 bases; unmatched junction nucleotides: 10. The CDR3 runs to 14 residues. The full variable domain, completed using reference TRBV5-1 and TRBJ2-7, is KAGVTQTPRYLIKTRGQQVTLSCSPISGHRSVSWYQQTPGQGLQFLFEYFSETQRNKGNFPGRFSGRQFSNSRSEMNVSTLELGDSALYLCASSATSAGSEQYFGPGTRLTVT.

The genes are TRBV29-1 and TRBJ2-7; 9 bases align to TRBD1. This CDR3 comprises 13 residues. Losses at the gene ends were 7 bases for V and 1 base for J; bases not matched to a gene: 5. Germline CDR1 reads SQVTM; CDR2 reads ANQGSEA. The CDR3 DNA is TGCAGCGGAACAGGGGGCCAGTCCTACGAGCAGTACTTC. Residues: CSGTGGQSYEQYF.

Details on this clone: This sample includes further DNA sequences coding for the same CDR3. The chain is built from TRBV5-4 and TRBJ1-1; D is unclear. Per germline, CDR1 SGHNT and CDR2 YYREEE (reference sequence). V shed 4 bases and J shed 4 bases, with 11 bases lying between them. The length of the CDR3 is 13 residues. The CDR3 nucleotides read TGTGCCAGCAGCCCGCCCTCAGGCACTGAAGCTTTCTTT. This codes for CASSPPSGTEAFF.

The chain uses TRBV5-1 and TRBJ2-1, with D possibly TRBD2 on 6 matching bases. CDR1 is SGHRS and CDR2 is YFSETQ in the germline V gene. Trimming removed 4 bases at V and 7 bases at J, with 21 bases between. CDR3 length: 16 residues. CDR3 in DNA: TGCGCCAGCAGCGACCTACTAGCCCCGAGTAGGAATGAGCAGTTCTTC. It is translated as CASSDLLAPSRNEQFF.

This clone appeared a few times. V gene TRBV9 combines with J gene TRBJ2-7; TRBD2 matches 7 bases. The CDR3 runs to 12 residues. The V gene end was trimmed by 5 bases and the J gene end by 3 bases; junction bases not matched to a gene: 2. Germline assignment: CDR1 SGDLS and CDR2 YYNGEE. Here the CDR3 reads CASRPGGYEQYF. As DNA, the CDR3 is TGTGCCAGCAGGCCGGGGGGCTACGAGCAGTACTTC.

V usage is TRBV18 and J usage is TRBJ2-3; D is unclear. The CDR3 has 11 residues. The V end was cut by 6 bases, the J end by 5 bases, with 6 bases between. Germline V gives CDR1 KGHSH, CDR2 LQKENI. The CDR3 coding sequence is TGTGCCAGCTCGCGGTTAGATACGCAGTATTTT. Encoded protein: CASSRLDTQYF. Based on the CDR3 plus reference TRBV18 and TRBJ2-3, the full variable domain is NAGVMQNPRHLVRRRGQEARLRCSPMKGHSHVYWYRQLPEEGLKFMVYLQKENIIDESGMPKERFSAEFPKEGPSILRIQQVVRGDSAAYFCASSRLDTQYFGPGTRLTVL.

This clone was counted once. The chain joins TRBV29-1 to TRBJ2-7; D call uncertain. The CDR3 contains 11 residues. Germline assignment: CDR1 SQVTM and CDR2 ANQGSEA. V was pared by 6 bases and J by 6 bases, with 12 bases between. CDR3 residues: CSVLGSIEQYF. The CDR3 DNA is TGCAGCGTCTTGGGCAGCATCGAGCAGTACTTC.

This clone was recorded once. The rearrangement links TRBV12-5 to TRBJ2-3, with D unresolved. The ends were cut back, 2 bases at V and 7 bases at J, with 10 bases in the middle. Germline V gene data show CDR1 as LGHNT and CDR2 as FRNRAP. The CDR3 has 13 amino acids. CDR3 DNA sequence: TGTGCTAGTGGTTTGCCCGGTGGTAATACGCAGTATTTT. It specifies CASGLPGGNTQYF.

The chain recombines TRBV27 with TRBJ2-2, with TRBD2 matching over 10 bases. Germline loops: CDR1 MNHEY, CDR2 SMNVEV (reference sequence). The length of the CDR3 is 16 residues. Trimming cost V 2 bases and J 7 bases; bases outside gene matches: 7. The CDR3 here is CASSLRSGGPGGELFF. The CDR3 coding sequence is TGTGCCAGCAGTTTACGTAGCGGGGGGCCGGGCGGGGAGCTGTTTTTT.

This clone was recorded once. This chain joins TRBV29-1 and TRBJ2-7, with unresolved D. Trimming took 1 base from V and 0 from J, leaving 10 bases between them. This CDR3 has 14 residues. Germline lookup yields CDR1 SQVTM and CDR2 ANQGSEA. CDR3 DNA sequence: TGCAGCGTTGAAGTTACGACGGGCTCCTACGAGCAGTACTTC. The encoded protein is CSVEVTTGSYEQYF.

This chain's CDR3 is CASSIPRTSGQETQYF. The CDR3 DNA is TGTGCCAGTAGTATTCCAAGGACTAGCGGCCAAGAGACCCAGTACTTC. This chain links TRBV19 with TRBJ2-5; 10 nucleotides match TRBD2. The CDR3 runs 16 residues. Germline V CDR1 and CDR2: LNHDA, SQIVND (reference sequence). J lost 1 base, V lost 3 bases, and 5 bases had no gene match.

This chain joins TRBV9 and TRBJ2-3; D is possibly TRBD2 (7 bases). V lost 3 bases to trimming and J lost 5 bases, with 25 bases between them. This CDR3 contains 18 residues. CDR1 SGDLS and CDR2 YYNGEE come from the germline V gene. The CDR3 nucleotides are TGTGCCAGCAGCGCAAGGGGATGGGGGGGCAAGGCACAAGATACGCAGTATTTT. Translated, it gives CASSARGWGGKAQDTQYF.

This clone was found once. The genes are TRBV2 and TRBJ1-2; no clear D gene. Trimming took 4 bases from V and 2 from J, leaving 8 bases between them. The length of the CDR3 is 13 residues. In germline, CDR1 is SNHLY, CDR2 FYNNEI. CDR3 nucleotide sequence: TGTGCCAGCAGTGTCTCCGGGAACTATGGCTACACCTTC. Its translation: CASSVSGNYGYTF.

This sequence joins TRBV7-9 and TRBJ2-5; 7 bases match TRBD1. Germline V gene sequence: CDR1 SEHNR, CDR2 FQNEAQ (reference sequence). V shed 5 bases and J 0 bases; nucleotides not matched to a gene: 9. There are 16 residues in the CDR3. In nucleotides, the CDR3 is TGTGCCAGCAGCCAGGGGGACACTCAGTACCAAGAGACCCAGTACTTC. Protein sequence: CASSQGDTQYQETQYF.

CDR3 in DNA: TGTGCCAGCAGCTTAGCTCTTAGCGGGGAAGCAGATACGCAGTATTTT. Protein: CASSLALSGEADTQYF. The chain has TRBV7-9 and TRBJ2-3; 8 nucleotides align to TRBD2. CDR3 length: 16 residues. Trimming cost V 0 bases and J 4 bases; bases outside gene matches: 6. Germline loops: CDR1 SEHNR, CDR2 FQNEAQ (reference sequence).

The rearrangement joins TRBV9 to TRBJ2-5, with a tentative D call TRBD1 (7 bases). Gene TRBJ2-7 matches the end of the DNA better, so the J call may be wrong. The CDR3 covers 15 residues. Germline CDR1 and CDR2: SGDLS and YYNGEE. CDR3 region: CASSPQGGAGHEQYF. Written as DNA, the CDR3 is TGTGCCAGCAGTCCCCAGGGGGGAGCTGGACACGAGCAGTACTTC.

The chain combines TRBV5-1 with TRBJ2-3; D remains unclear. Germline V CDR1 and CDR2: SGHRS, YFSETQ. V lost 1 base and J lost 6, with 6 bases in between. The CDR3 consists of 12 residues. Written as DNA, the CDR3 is TGCGCCAGCAGCTTGTATCAGGATACGCAGTATTTT. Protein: CASSLYQDTQYF.

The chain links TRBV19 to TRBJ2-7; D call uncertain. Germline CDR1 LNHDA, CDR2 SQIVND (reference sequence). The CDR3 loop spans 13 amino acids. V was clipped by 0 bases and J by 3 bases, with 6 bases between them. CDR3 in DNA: TGTGCCAGTAGTATAGATCTACTCTACGAGCAGTACTTC. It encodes CASSIDLLYEQYF.

The CDR3 sequence: CASSEDATSVSTDTQYF. For the CDR3, the DNA is TGCGCCAGCAGTGAGGATGCGACTTCGGTTAGCACAGATACGCAGTATTTT. This rearrangement joins TRBV10-1 to TRBJ2-3, with D hard to call. CDR1 and CDR2 from the germline V gene are WNHNN and SYGVQD (reference sequence). V lost 2 bases and J 0 bases, leaving 15 bases between the germline ends. The CDR3 contains 17 residues.

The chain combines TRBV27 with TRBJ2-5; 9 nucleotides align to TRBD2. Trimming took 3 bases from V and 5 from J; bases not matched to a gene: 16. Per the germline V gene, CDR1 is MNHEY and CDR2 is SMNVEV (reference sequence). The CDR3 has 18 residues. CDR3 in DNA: TGTGCCAGCAGTTTGGCTCGTGGTGGGCGGGGGGGCCGGGAGACCCAGTACTTC. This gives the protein CASSLARGGRGGRETQYF.

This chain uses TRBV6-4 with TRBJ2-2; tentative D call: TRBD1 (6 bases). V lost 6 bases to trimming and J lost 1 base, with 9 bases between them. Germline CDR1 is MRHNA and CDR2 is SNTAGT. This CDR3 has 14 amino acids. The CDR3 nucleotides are TGTGCCAGCAGAATACAGGGGAACACCGGGGAGCTGTTTTTT. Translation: CASRIQGNTGELFF.

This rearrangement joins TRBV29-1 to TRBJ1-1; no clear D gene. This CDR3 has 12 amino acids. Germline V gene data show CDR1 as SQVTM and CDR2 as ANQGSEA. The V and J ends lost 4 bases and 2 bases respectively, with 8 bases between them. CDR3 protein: CSVAYENTEAFF. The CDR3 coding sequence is TGCAGCGTTGCCTATGAAAACACTGAAGCTTTCTTT.

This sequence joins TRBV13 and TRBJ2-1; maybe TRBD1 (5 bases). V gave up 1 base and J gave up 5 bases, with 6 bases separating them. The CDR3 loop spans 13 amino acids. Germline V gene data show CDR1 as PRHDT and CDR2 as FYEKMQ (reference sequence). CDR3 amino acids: CASSLEGNNEQFF. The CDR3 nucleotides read TGTGCCAGCAGCTTAGAGGGGAACAATGAGCAGTTCTTC. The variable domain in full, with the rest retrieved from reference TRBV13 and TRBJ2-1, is AAGVIQSPRHLIKEKRETATLKCYPIPRHDTVYWYQQGPGQDPQFLISFYEKMQSDKGSIPDRFSAQQFSDYHSELNMSSLELGDSALYFCASSLEGNNEQFFGPGTRLTVL.

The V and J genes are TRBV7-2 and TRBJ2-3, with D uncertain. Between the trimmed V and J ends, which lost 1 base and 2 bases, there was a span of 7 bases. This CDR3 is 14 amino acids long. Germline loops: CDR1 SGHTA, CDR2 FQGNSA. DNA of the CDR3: TGTGCCAGCAGCTTAGTAAGCAACACAGATACGCAGTATTTT. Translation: CASSLVSNTDTQYF.